Listed below are T cell receptor beta chains from one sample, sequenced in a study of T-cell reconstitution after alpha-beta-depleted transplantation in children. Using its own MiXCR run on the PCR reads, TCRdb lists one record per CDR3 protein. The sample records around 600,000 distinct CDR3 sequences, roughly 15% being singletons. The sample was PBMCs from the stem cell graft donor, taken from the stem cell graft. Receptor source: a human donor who donated a stem cell graft to a child with acute myeloid leukemia. Both conserved end residues are part of each CDR3. A D gene is named only where the DNA matches it firmly. A row's size may be missing; if present it is once, few, many or a size class.

NA	TRBV5-1	TRBJ2-1	TRBD1	CASRPTTGYEQFF	TGCGCCAGCAGACCCACGACAGGGTATGAGCAGTTCTTC
many	TRBV13	TRBJ1-1	NA	CASSFTGLMNTEAFF	TGTGCCAGCAGCTTCACAGGGTTAATGAACACTGAAGCTTTCTTT
NA	TRBV20-1	TRBJ2-5	TRBD2	CSARAPGRGGETQYF	TGCAGTGCTAGAGCCCCCGGGAGGGGTGGAGAGACCCAGTACTTC
few	TRBV12-3/TRBV12-4	TRBJ1-4	NA	CASRPPDGNEKLFF	TGTGCCAGCAGACCCCCGGACGGTAATGAAAAACTGTTTTTT
many	TRBV10-3	TRBJ2-7	NA	CAIGRLGYEQYF	TGTGCCATCGGGAGACTAGGCTACGAGCAGTACTTC
many	TRBV20-1	TRBJ2-5	TRBD2	CSARDPTSGVVETQYF	TGCAGTGCTAGAGATCCGACTAGCGGGGTGGTCGAGACCCAGTACTTC
many	TRBV20-1	TRBJ1-6	NA	CSAPYRDPYNSPLHF	TGCAGTGCTCCATACAGGGACCCCTATAATTCACCCCTCCACTTT
NA	TRBV27	TRBJ2-1	TRBD2	CASTSGGVNEQFF	TGTGCCAGCACTAGCGGGGGGGTAAATGAGCAGTTCTTC
NA	TRBV29-1	TRBJ2-7	TRBD1	CSVGTGGSPYEQYF	TGCAGCGTGGGAACAGGGGGCAGTCCCTACGAGCAGTACTTC
few	TRBV11-1	TRBJ1-4	TRBD1	CASSLAGTGNEKLFF	TGTGCCAGCAGCTTAGCCGGGACAGGGAATGAAAAACTGTTTTTT
many	TRBV20-1	TRBJ2-7	NA	CSARDQLFSYEQYF	TGCAGTGCTAGAGACCAGCTCTTCTCCTACGAGCAGTACTTC
few	TRBV5-1	TRBJ2-1	TRBD2	CASSPDYGGGNNEQFF	TGCGCCAGCAGCCCAGACTATGGCGGGGGAAACAATGAGCAGTTCTTC
many	TRBV7-2	TRBJ2-4	NA	CASSLSGMQNIQYF	TGTGCCAGCAGCTTATCAGGGATGCAAAACATTCAGTACTTC
few	TRBV7-2	TRBJ1-2	NA	CASSRPGRENYGYTF	TGTGCCAGCAGCCGTCCGGGGAGGGAAAACTATGGCTACACCTTC
few	TRBV4-3	TRBJ1-2	TRBD1	CASSPDRDQNYGYTF	TGCGCCAGCAGCCCGGACAGGGATCAAAACTATGGCTACACCTTC
NA	TRBV20-1	TRBJ2-2	TRBD2	CCARDGRTSWNTGELFF	TGCTGTGCTAGAGATGGCCGGACTAGCTGGAACACCGGGGAGCTGTTTTTT
NA	TRBV20-1	TRBJ2-2	NA	CSVGGVNTGELFF	TGCAGTGTAGGGGGGGTAAACACCGGGGAGCTGTTTTTT
few	TRBV12-3/TRBV12-4	TRBJ2-2	NA	CASSEQGPNTGELFF	TGTGCCAGCTCGGAACAGGGTCCCAACACCGGGGAGCTGTTTTTT
NA	TRBV15	TRBJ1-5	NA	CATSTRAPINQPQHF	TGTGCCACCAGCACCCGGGCCCCGATCAATCAGCCCCAGCATTTT
NA	TRBV3-1	TRBJ2-7	TRBD2	CASSQVGLVYEQYF	TGTGCCAGCAGCCAAGTGGGACTAGTCTACGAGCAGTACTTC
NA	TRBV9	TRBJ2-5	TRBD2	CASSDQAGAIQETQYF	TGTGCCAGCAGCGACCAAGCGGGGGCGATCCAAGAGACCCAGTACTTC
many	TRBV5-1	TRBJ2-5	NA	CASSPGGGQETQYF	TGTGCCAGCAGCCCCGGCGGAGGACAGGAGACCCAGTACTTC
many	TRBV20-1	TRBJ2-1	NA	CSAKPQRFYNEQFF	TGCAGTGCTAAACCGCAGCGTTTTTACAATGAGCAGTTCTTC
few	TRBV12-3/TRBV12-4	TRBJ1-2	NA	CASRLAGNYGYTF	TGTGCCAGCAGACTTGCGGGCAACTATGGCTACACCTTC
many	TRBV15	TRBJ1-2	NA	CATSRGNRYTF	TGTGCCACCAGCAGAGGGAATCGCTACACCTTC
few	TRBV7-8	TRBJ1-1	NA	CASRGTLNTEAFF	TGTGCCAGCAGGGGGACGTTGAACACTGAAGCTTTCTTT
many	TRBV20-1	TRBJ1-6	TRBD1	CSARQTGQPISPLHF	TGCAGTGCTAGACAAACGGGACAGCCAATTTCACCCCTCCACTTT